This TCR beta chain is from a study of metastatic and nonmetastatic thyroid tumors. On the study more broadly: Across peripheral blood and tumor or nodule tissue samples taken from malignant and benign thyroid patients, the repertoires were compared with one another.

General study findings and limits: As reported, TCR beta diversity in blood and tumor was significantly higher in malignant thyroid tumors than in benign nodules.

Thyroid surgery took place with no prior treatment in any patient. Source study methods: A distant-metastasis classifier for papillary thyroid cancer was built using CDR3 differences across clinicopathological groups. MiXCR re-clonotyped the PCR reads for TCRdb. The V and J calls and clone size come from TCRdb's table, not from the authors' own analysis. The table records around 30,000 clones, 24% of them present only once. The CDR3 is made up of 17 amino acids. Germline assignment: CDR1 KGHSH and CDR2 LQKENI. The junction had 14 bases not matched to a gene; V was cut back by 6 bases and J by 5 bases. Points on this clone: Its antigen remains unknown.

The V gene is TRBV18, the J gene TRBJ2-7; 12 positions match TRBD1. The specimen was blood. This receptor was taken from a female donor with papillary thyroid cancer or a benign thyroid nodule (not recorded which). Some clones in this sample may be carry-over from other donors' samples. The CDR3 DNA reads as TGTGCCAGCTCCCCCGATGGGATGGGGACAGGGGGCGACGAGCAGTACTTC. It is translated as CASSPDGMGTGGDEQYF.